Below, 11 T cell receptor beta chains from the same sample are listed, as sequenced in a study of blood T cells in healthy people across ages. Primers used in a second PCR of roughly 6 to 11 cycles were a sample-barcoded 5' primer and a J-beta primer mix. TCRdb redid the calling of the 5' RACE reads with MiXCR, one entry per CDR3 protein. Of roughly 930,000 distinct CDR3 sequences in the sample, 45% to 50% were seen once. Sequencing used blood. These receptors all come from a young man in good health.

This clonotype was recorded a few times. The CDR3 DNA reads as TGTGCCAGCAGCCTGGTCCGGGGCAAAAACATTCAGTACTTC. Translation: CASSLVRGKNIQYF. V usage is TRBV5-6 and J usage is TRBJ2-4; maybe TRBD2 (5 bases). The CDR3 totals 14 residues. The V and J ends lost 4 bases and 3 bases respectively, with 11 bases between them. CDR1 SGHDT and CDR2 YYEEEE come from the germline V gene.

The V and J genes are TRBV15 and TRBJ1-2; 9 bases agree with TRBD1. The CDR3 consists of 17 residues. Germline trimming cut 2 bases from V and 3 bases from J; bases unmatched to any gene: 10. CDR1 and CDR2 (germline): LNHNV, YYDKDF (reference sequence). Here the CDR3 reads CATSRRDRVPLDYGYTF. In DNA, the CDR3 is TGTGCCACCAGCAGACGGGACAGGGTTCCCTTGGACTATGGCTACACCTTC.

CDR3 in DNA: TGTGCCAGCAGCACTGGGACAGGCCTAACTAACTATGGCTACACCTTC. This codes for CASSTGTGLTNYGYTF. The rearrangement uses TRBV9 and TRBJ1-2; TRBD1 agrees at 8 bases. The germline V gene encodes CDR1 SGDLS and CDR2 YYNGEE. Trimming removed 4 bases from V and 0 bases from J; junction bases left unmatched: 8. The CDR3 sequence is 16 residues long.

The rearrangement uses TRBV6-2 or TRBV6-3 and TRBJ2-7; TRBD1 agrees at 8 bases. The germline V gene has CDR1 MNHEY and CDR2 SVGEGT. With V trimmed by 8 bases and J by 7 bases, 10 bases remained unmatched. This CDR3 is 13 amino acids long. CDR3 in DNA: TGTGCCAGCCGCACAGGGGGACCGATAGAGCAGTACTTC. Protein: CASRTGGPIEQYF.

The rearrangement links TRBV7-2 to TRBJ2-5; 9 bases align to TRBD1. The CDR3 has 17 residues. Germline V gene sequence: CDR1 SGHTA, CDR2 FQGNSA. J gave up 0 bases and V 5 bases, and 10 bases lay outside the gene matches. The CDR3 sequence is CASSHGTGSLYQETQYF. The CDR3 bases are TGTGCCAGCAGCCATGGGACAGGGAGTCTATACCAAGAGACCCAGTACTTC.

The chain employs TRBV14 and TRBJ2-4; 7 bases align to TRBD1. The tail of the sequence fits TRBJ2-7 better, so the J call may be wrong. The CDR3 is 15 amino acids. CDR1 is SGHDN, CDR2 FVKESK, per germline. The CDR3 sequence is CASSQLDRVNYEQYF. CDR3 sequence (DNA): TGTGCCAGCAGCCAGCTTGACAGGGTCAACTACGAGCAGTACTTC.

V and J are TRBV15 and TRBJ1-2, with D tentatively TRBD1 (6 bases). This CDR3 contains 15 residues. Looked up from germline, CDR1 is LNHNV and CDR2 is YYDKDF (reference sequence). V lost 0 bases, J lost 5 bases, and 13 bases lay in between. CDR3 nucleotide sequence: TGTGCCACCAGCAGAGACAGGGGATTTGGATATGGCTACACCTTC. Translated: CATSRDRGFGYGYTF. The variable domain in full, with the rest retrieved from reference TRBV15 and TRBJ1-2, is DAMVIQNPRYQVTQFGKPVTLSCSQTLNHNVMYWYQQKSSQAPKLLFHYYDKDFNNEADTPDNFQSRRPNTSFCFLDIRSPGLGDTAMYLCATSRDRGFGYGYTFGSGTRLTVV.

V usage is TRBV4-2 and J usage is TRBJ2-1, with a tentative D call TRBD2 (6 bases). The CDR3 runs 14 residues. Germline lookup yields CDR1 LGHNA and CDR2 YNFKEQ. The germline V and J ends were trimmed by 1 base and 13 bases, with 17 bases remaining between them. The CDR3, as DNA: TGTGCCAGCAGCCAAGGGTTGTGGGGGGAGACCCAGTTCTTC. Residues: CASSQGLWGETQFF.

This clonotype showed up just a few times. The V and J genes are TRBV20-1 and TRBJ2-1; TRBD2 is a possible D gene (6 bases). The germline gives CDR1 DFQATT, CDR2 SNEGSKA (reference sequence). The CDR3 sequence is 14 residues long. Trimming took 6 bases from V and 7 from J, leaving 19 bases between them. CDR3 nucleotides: TGCAGTGCCCCTGGGTGGGGGGACGGGAATGAGCAGTTCTTC. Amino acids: CSAPGWGDGNEQFF.

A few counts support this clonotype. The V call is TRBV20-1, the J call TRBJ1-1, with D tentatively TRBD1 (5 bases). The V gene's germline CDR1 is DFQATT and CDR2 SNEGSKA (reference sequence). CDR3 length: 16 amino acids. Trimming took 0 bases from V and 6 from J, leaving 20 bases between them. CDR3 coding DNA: TGCAGTGCTAGAGACCGGAGAGGGGAGAGTAGCGCTGAAGCTTTCTTT. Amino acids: CSARDRRGESSAEAFF.

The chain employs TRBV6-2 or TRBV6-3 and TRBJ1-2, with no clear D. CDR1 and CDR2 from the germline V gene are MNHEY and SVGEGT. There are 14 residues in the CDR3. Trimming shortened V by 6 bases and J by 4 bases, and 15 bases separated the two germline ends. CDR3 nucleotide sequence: TGTGCCAGCAGACTCTTTGGGAGCGGCTATGGCTACACCTTC. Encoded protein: CASRLFGSGYGYTF.